This TCR beta chain was recorded in a study of shared clonotypes between healthy human individuals. Study summary: Researchers assigned three CD4 naive, three CD4 memory, two CD8 naive and one CD8 memory plate to each donor. Findings and caveats of the study: A handful of donors shared approximately 5% of their naive CD4 clonotypes.

Authors' processing steps: As immunoSEQ supplied junction-only sequences (without quality scores), filtering differed. TCRdb's copy holds only in-frame clones and misses some; the assay was immunoSEQ multiplex PCR. V and J calls plus clone size are reproduced from that table; the DNA served to infer D and trimming. The sample holds over a million clones; around three quarters are singletons and the top ten take under 0.8%. Germline values: CDR1 MDHEN, CDR2 SYDVKM. Trimming took 3 bases from V and 2 from J; bases not matched to a gene: 2. The CDR3 contains 14 residues. To note about this clone: The antigen is undetermined.

The receptor's source is a man aged 18 to 30 in good health. Some clones in this sample may be carry-over from other donors' samples. Source material: memory CD4+ T cells from PBMCs. Sample subset: CD45RA-negative fraction. V gene TRBV28 combines with J gene TRBJ2-7; 9 nucleotides agree with TRBD2. The CDR3 DNA sequence: TGTGCCAGCAGTTTCGGCGGGAGGGCCTACGAGCAGTACTTC. It is translated as CASSFGGRAYEQYF. Together with reference TRBV28 and TRBJ2-7, the CDR3 gives the full variable domain: DVKVTQSSRYLVKRTGEKVFLECVQDMDHENMFWYRQDPGLGLRLIYFSYDVKMKEKGDIPEGYSVSREKKERFSLILESASTNQTSMYLCASSFGGRAYEQYFGPGTRLTVT.